This is a list of T cell receptor beta chains from one sample in a study of blood T cell repertoires in COVID-19. TCRdb keeps only in-frame clones here, not all; method: immunoSEQ multiplex PCR. The sample lists about 250,000 clones; around 86% were seen once. The sequenced sample consisted of PBMCs or T cells enriched from blood (not recorded which). Receptors originate from a man aged 35 to 55 who had recovered from COVID-19. CDR3s leave out the opening cysteine and the closing phenylalanine or tryptophan. The order of the fields is clone size, V gene, CDR3 protein. Clone size appears in some rows only: once, few, many, or a class for an expanded clone.

>-|TRBV7-9
ASSLQGWEQETQY
>-|TRBV18
ASSPGTGNTEAF
>-|TRBV19
ASSIQVDYGYT
>few|TRBV6-2/TRBV6-3
ASSYSTGSVVNTEAF
>-|TRBV14
ASSARGRGQETQY
>-|TRBV6-6
ASSSWDRGLGEQY
>-|TRBV29-1
SVVRVLGGGYT
>few|TRBV2
ASEPTVASEQF
>-|TRBV5-1
ASSLGQGIQETQY
>-|TRBV4-2
ASSQIAAGAGIYNEQF
>-|TRBV19
ASLTATGYGYT
>-|TRBV6-1
ASSEAPGQGTDTQY
>-|TRBV5-4
ASSLDAGADTQY
>-|TRBV27
ASSLGRQVNEKLF
>-|TRBV7-2
ASSLRPPAGGNGYT
>-|TRBV3-1/TRBV3-2
ASSQETGNTEAF
>-|TRBV4-2
ASSQLQGLPIGNSPLH
>-|TRBV27
ASSSVAGTGYHEQY
>-|TRBV28
ASSLRGQGLQPQH
>-|TRBV30
AWGQGEFEAF
>-|TRBV2
ASSESLAGGPDTQY
>once|TRBV30
AWSVANEKLF
>-|TRBV6-5
ASSYSWGGLNTEAF
>-|TRBV7-6
ASSLIGPPGANVLT
>-|TRBV30
AWSVGGADTQY
>-|TRBV7-7
ASSLGQGAIGELF
>-|TRBV3-1/TRBV3-2
ASSQVFRDSAYNEQF
>-|TRBV7-8
ASSPEYNSLEAF
>-|TRBV20-1
SARDRVEAF
>-|TRBV5-5
ASSSGTAIGEQF
>-|TRBV18
ASSPGEENEQF
>-|TRBV6-2/TRBV6-3
ASSLGGGNQPQH
>few|TRBV7-2
ASSFIRDSPNSPLH
>-|TRBV27
ASSFWGTGYGYT
>-|TRBV10-3
AISGDTTQSFYGYT
>-|TRBV28
ASRPSRQGLWGYT
>-|TRBV9
ASSASGYNQPQH
>-|TRBV19
ASSPTGTANTGELF
>-|TRBV4-1
ASSQGQEGHNEQF
>-|TRBV5-6
ASSVGAREGGYT